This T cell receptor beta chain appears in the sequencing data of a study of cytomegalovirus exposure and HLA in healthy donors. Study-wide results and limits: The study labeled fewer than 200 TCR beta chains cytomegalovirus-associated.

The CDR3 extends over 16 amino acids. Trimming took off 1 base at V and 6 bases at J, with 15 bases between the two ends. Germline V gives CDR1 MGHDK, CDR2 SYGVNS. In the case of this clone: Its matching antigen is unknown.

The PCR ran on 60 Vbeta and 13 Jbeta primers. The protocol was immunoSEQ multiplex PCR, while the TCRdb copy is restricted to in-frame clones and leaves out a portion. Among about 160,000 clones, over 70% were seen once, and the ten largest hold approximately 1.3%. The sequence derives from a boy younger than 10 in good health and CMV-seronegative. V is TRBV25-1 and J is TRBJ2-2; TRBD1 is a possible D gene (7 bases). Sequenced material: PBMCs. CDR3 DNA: TGTGCCAGCAGTGAATGGACAGGAGGGGCCCCCGGGGAGCTGTTTTTT. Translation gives CASSEWTGGAPGELFF.